This T cell receptor beta chain was identified in a study of blood T cell repertoires in COVID-19. Measured with immunoSEQ multiplex PCR; TCRdb has only the in-frame clones, and not every one. The table lists about 130,000 clones, approximately 80% of them singletons. V was cut by 6 bases and J by 6 bases, with 9 bases left in between. The CDR3 consists of 12 residues. V is TRBV12-3 or TRBV12-4 and J is TRBJ1-3, with a possible D match to TRBD1 (5 bases). This sequence originates from a man in his 60s who had recovered from COVID-19. Input material: peripheral blood. CDR3 DNA: TGTGCCAGCAGCTGGGGGGAAAACACCATATATTTT. Its protein is CASSWGENTIYF.